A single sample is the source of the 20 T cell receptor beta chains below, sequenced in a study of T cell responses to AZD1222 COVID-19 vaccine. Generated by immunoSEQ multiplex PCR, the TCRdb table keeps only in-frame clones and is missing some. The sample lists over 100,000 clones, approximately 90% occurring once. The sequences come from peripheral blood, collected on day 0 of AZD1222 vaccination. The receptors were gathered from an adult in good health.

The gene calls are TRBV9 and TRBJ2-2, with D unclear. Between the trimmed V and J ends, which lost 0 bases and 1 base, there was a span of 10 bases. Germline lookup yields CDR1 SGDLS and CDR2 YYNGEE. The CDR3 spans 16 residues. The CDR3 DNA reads TGTGCCAGCAGCGTAGAGCTACCCAGGAACACCGGGGAGCTGTTTTTT. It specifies CASSVELPRNTGELFF.

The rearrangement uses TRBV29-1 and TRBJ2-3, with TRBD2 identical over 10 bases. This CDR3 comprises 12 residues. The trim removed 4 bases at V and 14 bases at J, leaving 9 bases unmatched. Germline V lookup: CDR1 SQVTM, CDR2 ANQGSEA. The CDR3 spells CSVVIAGGAPYF. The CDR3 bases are TGCAGCGTTGTAATAGCGGGGGGAGCCCCGTATTTT.

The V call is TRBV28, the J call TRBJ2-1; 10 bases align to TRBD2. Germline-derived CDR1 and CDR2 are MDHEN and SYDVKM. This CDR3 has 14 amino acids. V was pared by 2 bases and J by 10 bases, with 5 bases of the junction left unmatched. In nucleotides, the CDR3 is TGTGCCAGCAGTTTACTAGCGGGAGTGGGGGAGCAGTTCTTC. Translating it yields CASSLLAGVGEQFF.

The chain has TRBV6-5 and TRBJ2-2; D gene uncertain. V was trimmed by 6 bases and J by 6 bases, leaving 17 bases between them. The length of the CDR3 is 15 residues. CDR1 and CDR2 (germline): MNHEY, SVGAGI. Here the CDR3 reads CASSLRPRRAGELFF. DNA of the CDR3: TGTGCCAGCAGCCTGCGCCCCAGAAGGGCCGGGGAGCTGTTTTTT.

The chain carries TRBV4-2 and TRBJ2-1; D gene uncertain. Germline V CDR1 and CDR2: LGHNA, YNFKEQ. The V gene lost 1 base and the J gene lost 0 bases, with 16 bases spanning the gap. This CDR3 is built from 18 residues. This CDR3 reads CASSQAQTPSHSYNEQFF. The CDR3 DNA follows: TGTGCCAGCAGCCAAGCTCAGACACCATCCCACTCCTACAATGAGCAGTTCTTC.

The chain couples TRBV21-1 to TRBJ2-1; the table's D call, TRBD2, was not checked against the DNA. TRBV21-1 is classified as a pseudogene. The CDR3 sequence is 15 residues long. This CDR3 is CASSASQPRDNEQFF. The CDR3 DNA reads TGTGCCAGCAGCGCCAGCCAGCCACGGGACAATGAGCAGTTCTTC.

The CDR3 DNA follows: TGTGCCACCAGTGCTAGCGGGAGGTACACCGGGGAGCTGTTTTTT. Translation gives CATSASGRYTGELFF. The chain joins TRBV24-1 to TRBJ2-2, with TRBD2 identical over 11 bases. Trimming cost V 5 bases and J 3 bases; bases outside gene matches: 1. Germline CDR1 reads KGHDR; CDR2 reads SFDVKD. The CDR3 is made up of 15 amino acids.

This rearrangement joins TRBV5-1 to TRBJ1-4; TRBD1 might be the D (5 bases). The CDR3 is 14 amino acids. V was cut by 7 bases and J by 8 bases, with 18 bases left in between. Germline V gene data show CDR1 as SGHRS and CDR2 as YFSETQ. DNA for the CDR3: TGCGCCAGCGGTCGTGACAGTTTAGGGGAAAAACTGTTTTTT. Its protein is CASGRDSLGEKLFF.

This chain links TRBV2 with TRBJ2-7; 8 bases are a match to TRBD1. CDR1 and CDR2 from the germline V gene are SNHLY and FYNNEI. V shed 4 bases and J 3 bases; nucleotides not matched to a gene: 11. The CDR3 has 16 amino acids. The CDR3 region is CASSVGPTGGLYEQYF. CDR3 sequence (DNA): TGTGCCAGCAGTGTTGGCCCTACAGGGGGTCTCTACGAGCAGTACTTC.

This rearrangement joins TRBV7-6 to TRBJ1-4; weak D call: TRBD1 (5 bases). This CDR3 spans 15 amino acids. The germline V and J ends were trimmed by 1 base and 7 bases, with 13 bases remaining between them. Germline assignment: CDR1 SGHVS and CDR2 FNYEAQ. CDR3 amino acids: CASSLVAGRIEKLFF. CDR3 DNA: TGTGCCAGCAGCTTAGTGGCAGGGAGAATTGAAAAACTGTTTTTT.

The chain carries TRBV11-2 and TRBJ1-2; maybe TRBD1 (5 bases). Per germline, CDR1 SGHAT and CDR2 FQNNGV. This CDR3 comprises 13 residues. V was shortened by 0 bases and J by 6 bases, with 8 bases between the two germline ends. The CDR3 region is CASSLEGVNGYTF. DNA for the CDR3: TGTGCCAGCAGCTTAGAAGGGGTGAATGGCTACACCTTC.

CDR3 amino acids: CASSLAGPSYNEQFF. CDR3 in DNA: TGTGCCAGCAGTTTGGCAGGACCCTCCTACAATGAGCAGTTCTTC. The V and J genes are TRBV28 and TRBJ2-1; no clear D gene. The length of the CDR3 is 15 residues. Germline CDR1 and CDR2: MDHEN and SYDVKM. Trimming left V 3 bases short and J 0 bases short, with 9 bases between.

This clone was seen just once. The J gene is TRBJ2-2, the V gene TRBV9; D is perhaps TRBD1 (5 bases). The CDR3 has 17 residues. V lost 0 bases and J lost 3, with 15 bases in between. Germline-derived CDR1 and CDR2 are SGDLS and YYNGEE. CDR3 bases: TGTGCCAGCAGCGTAGAGCAGGGAAGGACGGACACCGGGGAGCTGTTTTTT. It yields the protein CASSVEQGRTDTGELFF.

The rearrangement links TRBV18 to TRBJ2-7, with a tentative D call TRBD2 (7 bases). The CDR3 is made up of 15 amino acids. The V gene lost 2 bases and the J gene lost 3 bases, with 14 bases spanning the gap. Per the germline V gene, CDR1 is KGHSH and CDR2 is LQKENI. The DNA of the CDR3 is TGTGCCAGCTCACCAGGGGGGGGCACCTACTACGAGCAGTACGTC. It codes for CASSPGGGTYYEQYV.

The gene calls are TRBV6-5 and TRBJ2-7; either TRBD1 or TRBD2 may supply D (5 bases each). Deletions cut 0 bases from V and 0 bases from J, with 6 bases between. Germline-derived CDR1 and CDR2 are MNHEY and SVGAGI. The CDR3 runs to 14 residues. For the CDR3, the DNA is TGTGCCAGCAGTTACTCGGGGACCTCCTACGAGCAGTACTTC. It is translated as CASSYSGTSYEQYF.

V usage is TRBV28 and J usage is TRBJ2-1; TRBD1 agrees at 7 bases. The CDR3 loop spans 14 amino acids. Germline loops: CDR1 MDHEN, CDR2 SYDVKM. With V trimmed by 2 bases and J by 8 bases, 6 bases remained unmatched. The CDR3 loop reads CASSLGGQAHEQFF. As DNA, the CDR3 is TGTGCCAGCAGTTTAGGAGGACAGGCCCATGAGCAGTTCTTC. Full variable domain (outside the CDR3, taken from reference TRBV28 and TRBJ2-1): DVKVTQSSRYLVKRTGEKVFLECVQDMDHENMFWYRQDPGLGLRLIYFSYDVKMKEKGDIPEGYSVSREKKERFSLILESASTNQTSMYLCASSLGGQAHEQFFGPGTRLTVL.

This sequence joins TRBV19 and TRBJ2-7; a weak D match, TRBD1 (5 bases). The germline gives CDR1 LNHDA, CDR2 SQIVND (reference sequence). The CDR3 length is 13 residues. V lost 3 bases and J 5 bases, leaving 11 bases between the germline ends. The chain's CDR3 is CASSMGAGNEQYF. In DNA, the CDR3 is TGTGCCAGTAGTATGGGCGCAGGGAACGAGCAGTACTTC. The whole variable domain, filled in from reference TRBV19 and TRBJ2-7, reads DGGITQSPKYLFRKEGQNVTLSCEQNLNHDAMYWYRQDPGQGLRLIYYSQIVNDFQKGDIAEGYSVSREKKESFPLTVTSAQKNPTAFYLCASSMGAGNEQYFGPGTRLTVT.

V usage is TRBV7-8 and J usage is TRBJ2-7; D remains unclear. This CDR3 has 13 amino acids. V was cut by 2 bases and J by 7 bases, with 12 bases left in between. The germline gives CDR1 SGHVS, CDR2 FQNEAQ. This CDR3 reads CASSLSAAVEQYF. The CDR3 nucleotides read TGTGCCAGCAGCTTATCGGCTGCGGTGGAGCAGTACTTC.

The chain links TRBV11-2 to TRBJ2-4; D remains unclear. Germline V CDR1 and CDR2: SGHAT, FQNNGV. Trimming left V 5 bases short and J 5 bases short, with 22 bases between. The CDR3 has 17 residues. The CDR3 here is CASSRFRAETLENIQYF. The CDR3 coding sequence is TGTGCCAGCAGCCGGTTCCGGGCCGAGACGCTTGAAAACATTCAGTACTTC.

CDR3 DNA sequence: TGTGCCAGTAGTGTACAGGGTAGCTCCTACAATGAGCAGTTCTTC. This translates into CASSVQGSSYNEQFF. The chain has TRBV19 and TRBJ2-1; possibly TRBD1 for D (6 bases). Trimming left V 5 bases short and J 0 bases short, with 11 bases between. The CDR3 covers 15 residues. Germline CDR1 is LNHDA and CDR2 is SQIVND (reference sequence).